This T cell receptor (beta chain) was identified during a study of T cell repertoires in cytomegalovirus infection. Study-level background: Signatures in public TCR beta sequences pointed to both CMV infection and matching HLA type.

A word on this clonotype: The antigen is unknown.

TCRdb ran MiXCR on the reads and lists one entry per CDR3 protein. This sample has 600,000 to 800,000 distinct CDR3 sequences, with 20% to 30% found just once. Regarding the study as a whole: Carriage of CMV together with the relevant HLA was identifiable through cumulative public TCR beta family frequency. The response measured ex vivo was dominated by TCR beta clonotypes (HLA-C-restricted and CMV-specific).

Germline V gives CDR1 SNHLY, CDR2 FYNNEI. Trimming took 9 bases from V and 0 from J, leaving 9 bases between them. This CDR3 spans 13 amino acids. This clonotype was obtained from a human donor in good health (CMV status not recorded). Some clones in this sample may be carry-over from other donors' samples. The sequencing input was CD8+ T cells from PBMCs. The chain recombines TRBV2 with TRBJ1-5; unclear D gene. As DNA, the CDR3 is TGTGCCAGTGGGGATTTTAGCAATCAGCCCCAGCATTTT. Amino acids: CASGDFSNQPQHF.